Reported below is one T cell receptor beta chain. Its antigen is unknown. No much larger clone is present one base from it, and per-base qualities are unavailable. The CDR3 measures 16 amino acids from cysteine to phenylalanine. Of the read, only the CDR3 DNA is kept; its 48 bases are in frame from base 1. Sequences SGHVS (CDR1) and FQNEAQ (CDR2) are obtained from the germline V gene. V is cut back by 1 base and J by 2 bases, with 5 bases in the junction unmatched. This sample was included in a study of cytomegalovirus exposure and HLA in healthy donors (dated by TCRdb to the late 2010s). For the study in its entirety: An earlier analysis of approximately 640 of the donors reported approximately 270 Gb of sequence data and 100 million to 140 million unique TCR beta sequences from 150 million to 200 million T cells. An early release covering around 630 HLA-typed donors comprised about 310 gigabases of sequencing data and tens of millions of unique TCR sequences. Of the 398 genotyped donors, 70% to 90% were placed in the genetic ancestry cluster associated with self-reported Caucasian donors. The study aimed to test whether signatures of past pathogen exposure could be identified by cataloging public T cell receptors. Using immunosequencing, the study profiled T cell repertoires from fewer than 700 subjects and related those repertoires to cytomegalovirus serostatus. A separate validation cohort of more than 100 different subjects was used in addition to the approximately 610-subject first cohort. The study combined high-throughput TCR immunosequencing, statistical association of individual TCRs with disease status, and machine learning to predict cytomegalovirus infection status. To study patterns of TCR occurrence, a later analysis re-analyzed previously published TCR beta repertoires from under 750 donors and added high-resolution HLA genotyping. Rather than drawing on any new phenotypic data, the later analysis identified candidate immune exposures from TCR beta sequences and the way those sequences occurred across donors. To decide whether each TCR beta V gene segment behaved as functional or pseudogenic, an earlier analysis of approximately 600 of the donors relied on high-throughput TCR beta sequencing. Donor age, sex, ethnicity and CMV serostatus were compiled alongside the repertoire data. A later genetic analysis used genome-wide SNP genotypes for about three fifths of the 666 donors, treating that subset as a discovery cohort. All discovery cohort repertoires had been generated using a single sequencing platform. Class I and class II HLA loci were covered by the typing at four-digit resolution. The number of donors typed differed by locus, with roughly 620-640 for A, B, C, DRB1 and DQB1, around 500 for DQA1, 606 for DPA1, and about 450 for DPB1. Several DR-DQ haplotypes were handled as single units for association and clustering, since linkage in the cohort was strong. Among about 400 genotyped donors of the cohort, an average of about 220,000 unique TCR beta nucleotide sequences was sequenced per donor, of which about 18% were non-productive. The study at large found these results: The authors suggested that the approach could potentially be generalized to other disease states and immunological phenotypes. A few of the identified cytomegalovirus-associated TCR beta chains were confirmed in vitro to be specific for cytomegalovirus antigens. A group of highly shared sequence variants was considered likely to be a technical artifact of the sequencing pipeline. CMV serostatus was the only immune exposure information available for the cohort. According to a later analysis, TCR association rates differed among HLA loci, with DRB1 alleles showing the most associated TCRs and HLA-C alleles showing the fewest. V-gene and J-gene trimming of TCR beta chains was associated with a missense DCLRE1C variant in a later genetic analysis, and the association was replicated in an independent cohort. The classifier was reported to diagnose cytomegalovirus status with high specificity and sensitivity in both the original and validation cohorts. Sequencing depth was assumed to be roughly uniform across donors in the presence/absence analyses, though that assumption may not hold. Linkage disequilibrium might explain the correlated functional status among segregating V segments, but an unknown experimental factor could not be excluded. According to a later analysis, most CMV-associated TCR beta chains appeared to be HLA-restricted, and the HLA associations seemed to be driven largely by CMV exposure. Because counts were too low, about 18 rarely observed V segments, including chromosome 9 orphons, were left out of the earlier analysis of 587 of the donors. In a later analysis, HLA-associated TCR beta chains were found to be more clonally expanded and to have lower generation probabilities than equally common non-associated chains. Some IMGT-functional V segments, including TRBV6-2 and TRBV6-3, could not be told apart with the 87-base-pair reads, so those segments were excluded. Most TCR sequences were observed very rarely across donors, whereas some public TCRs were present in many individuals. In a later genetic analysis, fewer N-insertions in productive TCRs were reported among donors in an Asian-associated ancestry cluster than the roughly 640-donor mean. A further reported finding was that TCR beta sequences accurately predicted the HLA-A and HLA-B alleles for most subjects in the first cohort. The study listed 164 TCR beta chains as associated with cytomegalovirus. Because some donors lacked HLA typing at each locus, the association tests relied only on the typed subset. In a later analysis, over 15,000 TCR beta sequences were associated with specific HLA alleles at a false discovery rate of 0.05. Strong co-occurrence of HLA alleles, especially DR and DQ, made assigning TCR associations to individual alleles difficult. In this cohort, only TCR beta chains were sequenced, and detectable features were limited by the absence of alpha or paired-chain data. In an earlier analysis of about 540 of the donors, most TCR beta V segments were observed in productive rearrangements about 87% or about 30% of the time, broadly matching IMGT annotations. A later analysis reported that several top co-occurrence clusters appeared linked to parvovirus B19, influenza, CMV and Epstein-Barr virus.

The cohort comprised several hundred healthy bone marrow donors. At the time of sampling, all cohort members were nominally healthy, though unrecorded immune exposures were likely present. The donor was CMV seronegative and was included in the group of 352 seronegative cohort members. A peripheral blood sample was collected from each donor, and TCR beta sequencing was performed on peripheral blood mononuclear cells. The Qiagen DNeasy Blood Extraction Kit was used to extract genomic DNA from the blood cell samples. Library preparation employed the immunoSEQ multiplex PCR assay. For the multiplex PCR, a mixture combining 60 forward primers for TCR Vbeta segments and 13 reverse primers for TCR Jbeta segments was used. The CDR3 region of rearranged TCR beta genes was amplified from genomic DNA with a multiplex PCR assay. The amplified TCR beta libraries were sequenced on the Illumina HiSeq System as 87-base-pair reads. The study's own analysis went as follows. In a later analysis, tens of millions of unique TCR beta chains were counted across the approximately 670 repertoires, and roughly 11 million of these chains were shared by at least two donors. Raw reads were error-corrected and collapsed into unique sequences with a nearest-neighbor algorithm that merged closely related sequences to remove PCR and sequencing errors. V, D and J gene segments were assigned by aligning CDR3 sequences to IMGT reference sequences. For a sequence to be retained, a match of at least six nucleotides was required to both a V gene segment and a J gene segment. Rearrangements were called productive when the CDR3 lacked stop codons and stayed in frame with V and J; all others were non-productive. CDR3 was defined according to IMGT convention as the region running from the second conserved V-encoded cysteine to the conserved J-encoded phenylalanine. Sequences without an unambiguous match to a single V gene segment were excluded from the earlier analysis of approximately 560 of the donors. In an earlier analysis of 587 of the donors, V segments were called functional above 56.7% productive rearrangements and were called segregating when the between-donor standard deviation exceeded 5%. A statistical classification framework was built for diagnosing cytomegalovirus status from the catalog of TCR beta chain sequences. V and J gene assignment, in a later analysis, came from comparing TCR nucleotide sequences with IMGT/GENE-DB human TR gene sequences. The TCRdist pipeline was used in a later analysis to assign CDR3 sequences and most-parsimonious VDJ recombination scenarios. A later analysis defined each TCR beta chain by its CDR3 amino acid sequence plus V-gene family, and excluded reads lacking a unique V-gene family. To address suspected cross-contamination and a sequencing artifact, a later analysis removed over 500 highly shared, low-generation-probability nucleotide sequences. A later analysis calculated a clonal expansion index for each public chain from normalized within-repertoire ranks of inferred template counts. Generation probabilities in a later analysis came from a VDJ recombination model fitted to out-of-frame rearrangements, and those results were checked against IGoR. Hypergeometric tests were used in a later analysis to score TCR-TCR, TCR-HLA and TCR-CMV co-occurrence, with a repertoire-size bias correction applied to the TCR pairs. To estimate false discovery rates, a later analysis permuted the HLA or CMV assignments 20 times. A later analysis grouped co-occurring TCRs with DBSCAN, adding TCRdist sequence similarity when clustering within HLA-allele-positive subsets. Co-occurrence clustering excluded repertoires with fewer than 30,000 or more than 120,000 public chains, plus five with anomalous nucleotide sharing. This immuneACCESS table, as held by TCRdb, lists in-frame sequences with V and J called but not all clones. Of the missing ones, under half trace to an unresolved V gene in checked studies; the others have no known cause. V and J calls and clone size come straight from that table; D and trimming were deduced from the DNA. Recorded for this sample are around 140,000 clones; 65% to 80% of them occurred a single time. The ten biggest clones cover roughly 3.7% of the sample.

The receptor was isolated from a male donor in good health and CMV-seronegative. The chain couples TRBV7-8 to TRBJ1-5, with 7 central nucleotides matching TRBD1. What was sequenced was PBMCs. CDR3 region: CASSLETGTGNQPQHF. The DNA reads TGTGCCAGCAGCTTAGAGACAGGGACCGGCAATCAGCCCCAGCATTTT.